This TCR beta chain appears in the sequencing data of a study of T cell responses to AZD1222 COVID-19 vaccine. The CDR3 has 15 amino acids. Germline CDR1 LNHDA, CDR2 SQIVND (reference sequence). Losses at the gene ends were 2 bases for V and 2 bases for J; bases not matched to a gene: 4. This clone came up a few times. Its antigen is currently unknown. Clones were sequenced by immunoSEQ multiplex PCR, and TCRdb holds only the in-frame ones, with some missing. The sample includes 150,000 to 200,000 clones, about nine tenths of them seen just once. General observations from the study: Only after the peak T cell response were repertoires sampled. Increased Spike-specific TCR breadth and depth were observed after two AZD1222 doses. Clonal diversity may have been underestimated, and the donors were mostly white British, with more females than males. Among spike-specific TCRs, nearly half reportedly target unmutated variant regions.

The source was peripheral blood, collected 28 days after the second AZD1222 dose. The TCR comes from an adult who received the AZD1222 COVID-19 vaccine. This chain uses TRBV19 with TRBJ2-3, with 7 bases that match TRBD2. The CDR3 DNA reads TGTGCCAGTAGTATATGGACTAGAGACACAGATACGCAGTATTTT. Amino acids: CASSIWTRDTDTQYF. Combining the CDR3 with reference TRBV19 and TRBJ2-3 gives the whole variable domain DGGITQSPKYLFRKEGQNVTLSCEQNLNHDAMYWYRQDPGQGLRLIYYSQIVNDFQKGDIAEGYSVSREKKESFPLTVTSAQKNPTAFYLCASSIWTRDTDTQYFGPGTRLTVL.